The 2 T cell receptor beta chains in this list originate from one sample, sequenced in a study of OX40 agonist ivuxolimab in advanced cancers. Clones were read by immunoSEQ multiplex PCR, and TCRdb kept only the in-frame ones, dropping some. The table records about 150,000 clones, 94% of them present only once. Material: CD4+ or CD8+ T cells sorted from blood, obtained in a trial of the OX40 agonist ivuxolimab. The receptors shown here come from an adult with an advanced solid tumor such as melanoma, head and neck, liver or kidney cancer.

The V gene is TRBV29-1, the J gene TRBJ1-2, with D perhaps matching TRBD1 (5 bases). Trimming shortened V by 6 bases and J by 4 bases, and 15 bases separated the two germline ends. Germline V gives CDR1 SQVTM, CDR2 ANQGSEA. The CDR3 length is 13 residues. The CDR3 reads CSVGGSGGYGYTF. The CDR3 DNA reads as TGCAGCGTCGGGGGTTCCGGCGGCTATGGCTACACCTTC.

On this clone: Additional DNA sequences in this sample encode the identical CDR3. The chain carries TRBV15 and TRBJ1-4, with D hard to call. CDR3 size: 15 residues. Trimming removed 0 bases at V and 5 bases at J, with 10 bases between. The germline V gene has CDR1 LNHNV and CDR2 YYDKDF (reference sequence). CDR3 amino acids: CATSRDGQRNEKLFF. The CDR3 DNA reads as TGTGCCACCAGCAGAGATGGGCAGAGAAATGAAAAACTGTTTTTT.